This T cell receptor beta chain was identified in a study of T-cell memory formation after mild COVID-19. This CDR3 is built from 13 residues. Trimming left V 6 bases short and J 4 bases short, with 12 bases between. MiXCR, applied by TCRdb to the 5' RACE reads, yields one record per CDR3 protein. The data show about 340,000 distinct CDR3 sequences, under 25% seen once. The specimen sequenced was PBMCs or a T cell subset sorted from them (not recorded which). The TCR was taken from an adult woman who had mild COVID-19 (a few samples of this study predate the infection). Cell type and time point are not known. The chain joins TRBV12-3 or TRBV12-4 to TRBJ2-5; D is possibly TRBD2 (5 bases). CDR3 in amino acids: CASSFRRGETQYF. CDR3 in DNA: TGTGCCAGCAGCTTCCGTCGGGGAGAGACCCAGTACTTC.